Listed below are T cell receptor beta chains from one sample, sequenced in a study of blood T cells in healthy people across ages. TCRdb re-called the 5' RACE reads through MiXCR, storing one row per CDR3 protein. Of about 1.5 million distinct CDR3 sequences in the sample, under 55% were seen once. The sequencing sample was made of blood. These receptors all stem from a woman in her late teens or twenties in good health. Each CDR3 is given with its conserved first and last residue. D genes are given only for firm matches. Size values are once, few and many counts, or a class for expanded clones, and some rows have none.

D gene,clone size,V gene,J gene,CDR3 DNA,CDR3 protein
-,-,TRBV7-9,TRBJ2-3,TGTGCCAGCAGCTTATTCCACCTTGCATTTGATTCGCAGTATTTT,CASSLFHLAFDSQYF
-,-,TRBV3-1,TRBJ1-2,TGTGCCAGCAGCCAAGGTAGAGCCTCTAACTATGGCTACACCTTC,CASSQGRASNYGYTF
-,few,TRBV5-1,TRBJ1-2,TGCGCCAGCAGCTTGGGACAACCTGGTTATGGCTACACCTTC,CASSLGQPGYGYTF
-,-,TRBV18,TRBJ2-6,TGTGCCAGCTCACCACCTTACGGGGCTGGGGCCACCGTCCTGACTTTC,CASSPPYGAGATVLTF
TRBD1,-,TRBV20-1,TRBJ1-5,TGCAGTGTCAGGAGGGACAGGGGAGATCAGCCCCAGCATTTT,CSVRRDRGDQPQHF
-,-,TRBV29-1,TRBJ1-1,TGCAGCCTTGGACCAGGGTGGGGGATGAACACTGAAGCTTTCTTT,CSLGPGWGMNTEAFF
-,once,TRBV6-5,TRBJ1-4,TGTGCCAGCAGTCAACAGGGACGTTTGGCTAATGAAAAACTGTTTTTT,CASSQQGRLANEKLFF
-,-,TRBV20-1,TRBJ1-1,TGCAGTGCACCCTCCACAGGGAACACTGAAGCTTTCTTT,CSAPSTGNTEAFF
-,-,TRBV6-1,TRBJ1-4,TGTGCCAGCAGCCAGACCGTCATTGCAACTAATGAAAAACTGTTTTTT,CASSQTVIATNEKLFF
-,-,TRBV3-1,TRBJ2-1,TGTGCCAGCAGTCCCCCTACAGCCACCTACTCCTACAATGAGCAGTTCTTC,CASSPPTATYSYNEQFF
-,few,TRBV4-2,TRBJ1-2,TGTGCCAGCAGCTTAACGGTACAGGGACTTAGTGGCTATGGCTACACCTTC,CASSLTVQGLSGYGYTF
TRBD1,-,TRBV4-1,TRBJ1-2,TGCGCCAGCAGACAGACAGGGGAAAACTATGGCTACACCTTC,CASRQTGENYGYTF
TRBD1,-,TRBV6-2/TRBV6-3,TRBJ1-5,TGTGCCAGCCCGGACAGGGCCGATCAGCCCCAGCATTTT,CASPDRADQPQHF
-,few,TRBV6-5,TRBJ2-1,TGTGCCAGCAGTTCCAGGAGCTCGGTCTCCTACAATGAGCAGTTCTTC,CASSSRSSVSYNEQFF
-,few,TRBV7-9,TRBJ1-1,TGTGCCAGCAGGCAAACAGGGACTGAAGCTTTCTTT,CASRQTGTEAFF
-,-,TRBV20-1,TRBJ1-6,TGCAGTGCGACAGCAGCGACAGGAGGGGATAATTCACCCCTCCACTTT,CSATAATGGDNSPLHF
-,-,TRBV30,TRBJ1-5,TGTGCCTGGAGTGTGTCAGTTGACCAGCCCCAGCATTTT,CAWSVSVDQPQHF
TRBD2,few,TRBV12-3/TRBV12-4,TRBJ2-1,TGTGCCAGCAGTTTGTCGGGCGGGGGGCCAAATGAGCAGTTCTTC,CASSLSGGGPNEQFF
-,few,TRBV6-2/TRBV6-3,TRBJ1-5,TGTGCCAGCAATACGGGGGGGCCTCAGCCCCAGCATTTT,CASNTGGPQPQHF
-,few,TRBV12-3/TRBV12-4,TRBJ2-4,TGTGCCAGCAGTACCACCGGGGCCAAAAACATTCAGTACTTC,CASSTTGAKNIQYF
-,-,TRBV5-1,TRBJ1-1,TGCGCCAGCAGCAAGGGGGGAGTTGCTTTCTTT,CASSKGGVAFF
-,once,TRBV7-9,TRBJ1-5,TGTGCCAGCAGCTTAGCCCGGGAGGGTAGCAATCAGCCCCAGCATTTT,CASSLAREGSNQPQHF
-,few,TRBV10-3,TRBJ2-1,TGTGCCATCAGTGAGTCCCGGGAGAGATACAATGAGCAGTTCTTC,CAISESRERYNEQFF
-,-,TRBV7-9,TRBJ1-5,TGTGCCAGCAGCTTAGGGGACCGACACTGGAATCAGCCCCAGCATTTT,CASSLGDRHWNQPQHF
-,few,TRBV12-3/TRBV12-4,TRBJ2-3,TGTGCCAGCAGGCCGGCCGGGTCAGATACGCAGTATTTT,CASRPAGSDTQYF
-,few,TRBV12-3/TRBV12-4,TRBJ1-2,TGTGCCAGCAGTTTACTACCTGAATCTCCGATTGGCTACACCTTC,CASSLLPESPIGYTF
TRBD2,once,TRBV12-3/TRBV12-4,TRBJ2-3,TGTGCCAGCAGATTTAGCGGGGGTAGACCAGATACGCAGTATTTT,CASRFSGGRPDTQYF
-,-,TRBV10-3,TRBJ2-5,TGTGCCATCAGGGGGGAGATTCAAGAGACCCAGTACTTC,CAIRGEIQETQYF
-,-,TRBV11-2,TRBJ1-3,TGTGCCGGCAGCGCCGGGACGGGAAACACCATATATTTT,CAGSAGTGNTIYF
TRBD2,few,TRBV7-9,TRBJ2-5,TGTGCCAGCAGCTTAGGCAGAATATTTGGCGGGGGACAAGAGACCCAGTACTTC,CASSLGRIFGGGQETQYF
-,-,TRBV12-3/TRBV12-4,TRBJ1-1,TGTGCCAGCAGCACACAGAACACTGAAGCTTTCTTT,CASSTQNTEAFF
-,-,TRBV15,TRBJ2-7,TGTGCCACCAGCAAAACGGGGTCCTACGAGCAGTACTTC,CATSKTGSYEQYF
-,-,TRBV20-1,TRBJ2-3,TGCAGTGCTAGCCGGACAGACCTTAGCACAGATACGCAGTATTTT,CSASRTDLSTDTQYF
-,-,TRBV11-2,TRBJ1-6,TGTGCCAGCAGCTTATGGCAGGCCATAGGACCGACTGTTTTCCACTTT,CASSLWQAIGPTVFHF
TRBD2,-,TRBV7-9,TRBJ2-1,TGTGCCAGCAGCTTAGGAGGGGGACTAGCGGGGACCAGCTCCTACAATGAGCAGTTCTTC,CASSLGGGLAGTSSYNEQFF
-,-,TRBV9,TRBJ2-5,TGTGCCAGCAGCGCCCGGGGGTTTACGGAGACCCAGTACTTC,CASSARGFTETQYF
TRBD2,few,TRBV20-1,TRBJ2-1,TGCAGTGCTAGGCGGACCAAGCGGGAGCGATCCTACGAGCAGTTCTTC,CSARRTKRERSYEQFF
-,few,TRBV12-3/TRBV12-4,TRBJ1-1,TGTGCCAGTAGGCCCGCACAGGTGGTGTACACTGAAGCTTTCTTT,CASRPAQVVYTEAFF
-,-,TRBV29-1,TRBJ1-1,TGCAGCGTTGAAGCCCCCTTTCGGGCTGAAGCTTTCTTT,CSVEAPFRAEAFF
-,-,TRBV9,TRBJ2-1,TGTGCCAGCAGCCCCACGGCGGGACTCTACAATGAGCAGTTCTTC,CASSPTAGLYNEQFF
TRBD1,-,TRBV20-1,TRBJ2-3,TGCAGTGCTCAGACAGGGTCCAGCACAGATACGCAGTATTTT,CSAQTGSSTDTQYF
TRBD2,-,TRBV2,TRBJ2-5,TGTGCCAGCAGTGCAGGGGGACTAGCGGGGTTAGAGACCCAGTACTTC,CASSAGGLAGLETQYF
-,-,TRBV29-1,TRBJ2-7,TGCAGCGTTGAACTAGGGGGTGATCCCTACGAGCAGTACTTC,CSVELGGDPYEQYF
-,-,TRBV4-1,TRBJ1-2,TGCGCCAGCAGCCAAAATCTAGGGACTAACTATGGCTACGCCTTC,CASSQNLGTNYGYAF
-,few,TRBV4-3,TRBJ2-6,TGCGCCAGCAGCCCGAAACAGGGTTACGGGGCCAACGTCCTGACTTTC,CASSPKQGYGANVLTF
-,many,TRBV5-1,TRBJ1-2,TGCGCCAGCAGCTCCAGGGTAGGTGAGGGCTACACCTTC,CASSSRVGEGYTF
-,few,TRBV24-1,TRBJ2-3,TGTGCCACCAGTGATTTGGCTACTAGCACAGATACGCAGTATTTT,CATSDLATSTDTQYF
-,-,TRBV11-2,TRBJ1-6,TGTGCCACCAGGGTGAGCTCCTATAATTCACCCCTCCACTTT,CATRVSSYNSPLHF
-,few,TRBV5-5,TRBJ2-3,TGTGCCAGCAGCTTGAGAGGGGAAGGCACAGATACGCAGTATTTT,CASSLRGEGTDTQYF
-,once,TRBV27,TRBJ1-6,TGTGCCAGCACCCAAGGGGTTTCCACACCCCTCCACTTT,CASTQGVSTPLHF